These 16 T cell receptor beta chains came from one sample sequenced in a study of cytomegalovirus exposure and HLA in healthy donors. The PCR employed 60 Vbeta primers together with 13 Jbeta primers. Data came from immunoSEQ multiplex PCR; TCRdb stores just in-frame clones and leaves some out. This sample has about 190,000 clones; over 80% occur once, and the top ten carry about 1.2%. The specimen sequenced was PBMCs. The receptor source for this set is a man aged 25-40 years in good health and CMV-seronegative.

V and J are TRBV28 and TRBJ2-7, with 8 bases that match TRBD1. This CDR3 has 14 residues. Germline trimming cut 10 bases from V and 4 bases from J; bases unmatched to any gene: 12. The germline V gene has CDR1 MDHEN and CDR2 SYDVKM. The chain's CDR3 is CAIKDRVTSYEQYF. CDR3 DNA sequence: TGTGCCATAAAGGACAGGGTTACTTCTTACGAGCAGTACTTC.

The genes are TRBV14 and TRBJ2-1, with D possibly being TRBD1 (5 bases). This CDR3 has 17 residues. With 1 base removed from V and 1 base from J, the gap between germline ends came to 14 bases. The germline V gene has CDR1 SGHDN and CDR2 FVKESK. The CDR3 DNA is TGTGCCAGCAGCCAAGGGTCAGGCCCAGGGTCCTACAATGAGCAGTTCTTC. This translates into CASSQGSGPGSYNEQFF.

The V call is TRBV28, the J call TRBJ1-2; the match to TRBD1 covers 9 bases. The CDR3 totals 15 residues. After removal of 6 bases from V and 0 bases from J, the junction contained 5 bases not matched to a gene. Germline assignment: CDR1 MDHEN and CDR2 SYDVKM. The CDR3 here is CASRLRTGANYGYTF. The CDR3 nucleotides are TGTGCCAGCAGACTTAGGACAGGGGCTAACTATGGCTACACCTTC.

The chain couples TRBV25-1 to TRBJ2-1; D uncertain. V was pared by 4 bases and J by 6 bases, with 7 bases between. Germline lookup yields CDR1 MGHDK and CDR2 SYGVNS. The CDR3 runs to 12 residues. The CDR3 DNA follows: TGTGCCAGCAGTGCGGTTTTCAATGAGCAGTTCTTC. Translation gives CASSAVFNEQFF.

This clone appeared many times. This chain joins TRBV4-1 and TRBJ1-5; the match to TRBD1 covers 12 bases. This CDR3 region has 17 residues. Unmatched junction bases numbered 9, after V lost 3 bases and J lost 6 bases. Germline values: CDR1 MGHRA, CDR2 YSYEKL. The chain's CDR3 is CASSHEWGTGGFQPQHF. CDR3 nucleotides: TGCGCCAGCAGCCACGAATGGGGGACAGGGGGCTTTCAGCCCCAGCATTTT.

The V gene is TRBV7-6, the J gene TRBJ2-7, with 9 bases identical to TRBD1. The CDR3 has 15 residues. Per germline, CDR1 SGHVS and CDR2 FNYEAQ. J gave up 2 bases and V 5 bases, and 7 bases lay outside the gene matches. For the CDR3, the DNA is TGTGCCAGCAGCCCCGGACAGGGGTTGACCTACGAGCAGTACTTC. This sequence encodes CASSPGQGLTYEQYF.

As concerns this clone: Within the sample, other DNA sequences also encode this same CDR3. The V gene is TRBV7-9, the J gene TRBJ1-5; D may be TRBD1 (5 bases). Trimming left V 3 bases short and J 9 bases short, with 6 bases between. The CDR3 sequence is 11 residues long. From germline, CDR1 is SEHNR and CDR2 FQNEAQ (reference sequence). The CDR3 here is CASSLGGPQHF. The CDR3 bases are TGTGCCAGCAGCTTGGGGGGGCCCCAGCATTTT.

This chain joins TRBV9 and TRBJ2-7, with 8 bases fitting TRBD2. The CDR3 contains 15 residues. Losses at the gene ends were 0 bases for V and 2 bases for J; bases not matched to a gene: 4. The V gene's germline CDR1 is SGDLS and CDR2 YYNGEE. Here the CDR3 reads CASSVELAETYEQYF. For the CDR3, the DNA is TGTGCCAGCAGCGTAGAACTAGCGGAAACCTACGAGCAGTACTTC.

The V call is TRBV11-2, the J call TRBJ2-1; no definite D call. The length of the CDR3 is 11 residues. Germline-derived CDR1 and CDR2 are SGHAT and FQNNGV. The V end was cut by 8 bases, the J end by 6 bases, with 8 bases between. The CDR3 DNA sequence: TGTGCCAGCGGATCTAGCAATGAGCAGTTCTTC. Protein product: CASGSSNEQFF.

The chain carries TRBV4-1 and TRBJ1-5; perhaps TRBD1 as D (5 bases). Germline CDR1 is MGHRA and CDR2 is YSYEKL. The CDR3 loop spans 18 amino acids. V was shortened by 0 bases and J by 3 bases, with 18 bases between the two germline ends. The CDR3 spells CASSQDVGARASNQPQHF. The CDR3 DNA is TGCGCCAGCAGCCAAGATGTTGGGGCCAGAGCCTCCAATCAGCCCCAGCATTTT.

The chain links TRBV20-1 to TRBJ1-2; no clear D gene. V lost 6 bases, J lost 6 bases, and 11 bases lay in between. Germline-derived CDR1 and CDR2 are DFQATT and SNEGSKA (reference sequence). The CDR3 has 11 residues. The CDR3 DNA is TGCAGTGCCCGGGAGACTCATGGCTACACCTTC. Translation gives CSARETHGYTF.

The rearrangement links TRBV7-8 to TRBJ2-5; D gene uncertain. Per the germline V gene, CDR1 is SGHVS and CDR2 is FQNEAQ. The V end was cut by 3 bases, the J end by 0 bases, with 8 bases between. The CDR3 spans 14 residues. As DNA, the CDR3 is TGTGCCAGCAGCTTTGTTGCTAACCAAGAGACCCAGTACTTC. This encodes CASSFVANQETQYF.

The J gene is TRBJ2-3, the V gene TRBV7-9; no clear D. Germline CDR1 reads SEHNR; CDR2 reads FQNEAQ (reference sequence). The CDR3 totals 11 residues. V shed 8 bases and J shed 4 bases, with 7 bases lying between them. CDR3: CASQSPDTQYF. The CDR3 region has the DNA TGTGCCAGCCAGTCGCCAGATACGCAGTATTTT.

The chain carries TRBV19 and TRBJ1-6, with TRBD1 as a possible D gene (5 bases). The CDR3 totals 14 residues. Trimming cost V 5 bases and J 4 bases, with 9 bases left between them. Germline CDR1 and CDR2: LNHDA and SQIVND (reference sequence). The DNA for the CDR3 is TGTGCCAGTAGTGGTGGACAATATAATTCACCCCTCCACTTT. Translation gives CASSGGQYNSPLHF. The full variable domain, in which reference TRBV19 and TRBJ1-6 provide the parts outside the CDR3, is DGGITQSPKYLFRKEGQNVTLSCEQNLNHDAMYWYRQDPGQGLRLIYYSQIVNDFQKGDIAEGYSVSREKKESFPLTVTSAQKNPTAFYLCASSGGQYNSPLHFGNGTRLTVT.

As to this clone: At one of its ends the junction is not consistent with the germline gene, which may arise from a read error. The chain recombines TRBV10-2 with TRBJ1-6, with 8 bases aligning to TRBD1. Germline lookup yields CDR1 WSHSY and CDR2 SAAADI. The CDR3 is 13 residues long. CDR3 coding DNA: TGCGCCAGCAGGGACAGGGATAATTCACCCCTCCCCTTT. Amino acid sequence: CASRDRDNSPLPF.

Details on this clone: At one end the junction does not follow the germline gene, possibly because of a read error. The chain employs TRBV10-3 and TRBJ1-1; 7 bases fit TRBD1. The germline gives CDR1 ENHRY, CDR2 SYGVKD. This CDR3 comprises 14 residues. CDR3 sequence reads: CASSQKQGWVEAFF. The CDR3 nucleotides are TGTGCCAGCAGTCAAAAACAGGGGTGGGTTGAAGCTTTCTTT.